This TCR beta chain was observed in a study of cytomegalovirus exposure and HLA in healthy donors. Study-wide results and caveats: In a later analysis, approximately 18,000 TCR beta sequences were associated with HLA alleles at 0.05 false discovery rate.

Turning to this clone: Its target is unknown.

There are 18 residues in the CDR3. The V gene's germline CDR1 is MNHEY and CDR2 SMNVEV (reference sequence). V was shortened by 8 bases and J by 5 bases, with 28 bases between the two germline ends. Amplification used 60 Vbeta primers and 13 Jbeta primers. The method was immunoSEQ multiplex PCR; TCRdb's version includes in-frame clones alone and lacks a portion of them. The sample's table shows approximately 120,000 clones. The chain is built from TRBV27 and TRBJ1-5; D is possibly TRBD1 (5 bases). The clonotype comes from a man in his forties in good health and CMV-seronegative. The specimen was PBMCs. The DNA of the CDR3 is TGTGCCAGCTCCCAGCCCCCGGGGGAGGGGAAATGGGATCAGCCCCAGCATTTT. Translated, it gives CASSQPPGEGKWDQPQHF.